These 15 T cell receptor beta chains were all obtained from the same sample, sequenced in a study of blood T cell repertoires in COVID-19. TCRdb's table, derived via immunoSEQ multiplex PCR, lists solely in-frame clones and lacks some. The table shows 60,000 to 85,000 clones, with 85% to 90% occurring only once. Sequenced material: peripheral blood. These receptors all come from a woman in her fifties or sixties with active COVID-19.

CDR3 sequence: CATPPGRAFIQTYEQYF. CDR3 nucleotide sequence: TGTGCCACCCCCCCCGGGAGGGCCTTCATACAAACCTACGAGCAGTACTTC. V and J are TRBV24-1 and TRBJ2-7; 8 nucleotides agree with TRBD2. The CDR3 has 17 residues. V shed 9 bases, J shed 2 bases, and the junction held 17 bases outside the gene matches. CDR1 is KGHDR and CDR2 is SFDVKD in the germline V gene.

For the CDR3, the DNA is TGCGCCAGCAGAAACAAAGTGGGCGAAAAACTGTTTTTT. Its protein product is CASRNKVGEKLFF. The chain carries TRBV5-1 and TRBJ1-4, with D hard to call. This CDR3 has 13 residues. The germline V gene has CDR1 SGHRS and CDR2 YFSETQ. Trimming cost V 5 bases and J 8 bases, with 13 bases left between them.

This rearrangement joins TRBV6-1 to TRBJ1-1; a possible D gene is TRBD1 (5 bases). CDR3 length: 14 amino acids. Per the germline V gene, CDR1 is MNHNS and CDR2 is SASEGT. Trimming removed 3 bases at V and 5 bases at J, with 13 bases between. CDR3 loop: CASSESLGGTEAFF. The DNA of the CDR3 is TGTGCCAGCAGTGAGAGTTTGGGGGGGACTGAAGCTTTCTTT.

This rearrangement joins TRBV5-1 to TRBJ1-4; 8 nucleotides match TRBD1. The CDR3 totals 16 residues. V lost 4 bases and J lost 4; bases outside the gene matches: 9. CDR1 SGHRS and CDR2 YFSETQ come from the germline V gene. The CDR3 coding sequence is TGCGCCAGCAGCGCGGGACAGGCCTCGGGTAATGAAAAACTGTTTTTT. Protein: CASSAGQASGNEKLFF.

The CDR3 coding sequence is TGTGCCAGCAGCCGCGAGTTAGTGTTGTACAATGAGCAGTTCTTC. Its protein product is CASSRELVLYNEQFF. V is TRBV7-9 and J is TRBJ2-1; D gene unclear. This CDR3 has 15 residues. The V gene lost 5 bases and the J gene lost 4 bases, with 15 bases spanning the gap. CDR1 is SEHNR and CDR2 is FQNEAQ in the germline V gene (reference sequence).

CDR3 coding DNA: TGTGCCAGCAGTTCTCGGGGGACTAGAGGTGAGCAGTTCTTC. Translating gives CASSSRGTRGEQFF. This chain connects TRBV27 to TRBJ2-1; 8 nucleotides align to TRBD2. The V gene end was trimmed by 4 bases and the J gene end by 9 bases; junction bases not matched to a gene: 8. From germline, CDR1 is MNHEY and CDR2 SMNVEV (reference sequence). The length of the CDR3 is 14 residues.

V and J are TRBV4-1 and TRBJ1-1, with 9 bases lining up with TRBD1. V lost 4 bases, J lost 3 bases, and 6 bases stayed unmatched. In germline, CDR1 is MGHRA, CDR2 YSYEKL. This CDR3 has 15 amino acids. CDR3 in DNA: TGCGCCAGCAGCCTACAGGGGGCGATGGACACTGAAGCTTTCTTT. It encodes CASSLQGAMDTEAFF.

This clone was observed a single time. The CDR3 DNA reads as TGTGCCAGCAGCCCCTACCCAGGGACTAGCGGCTACAATGAGCAGTTCTTC. The encoded protein is CASSPYPGTSGYNEQFF. The chain couples TRBV4-2 to TRBJ2-1; TRBD2 aligns across 11 bases. The CDR3 totals 17 residues. With 4 bases clipped from V and 3 bases from J, the junction kept 8 bases outside the gene matches. Germline loops: CDR1 LGHNA, CDR2 YNFKEQ.

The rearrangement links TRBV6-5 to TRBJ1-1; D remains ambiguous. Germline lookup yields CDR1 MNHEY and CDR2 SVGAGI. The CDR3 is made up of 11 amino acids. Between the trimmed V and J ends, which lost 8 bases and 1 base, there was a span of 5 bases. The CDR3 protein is CASSGNTEAFF. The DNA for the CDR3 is TGTGCCAGCTCGGGGAACACTGAAGCTTTCTTT.

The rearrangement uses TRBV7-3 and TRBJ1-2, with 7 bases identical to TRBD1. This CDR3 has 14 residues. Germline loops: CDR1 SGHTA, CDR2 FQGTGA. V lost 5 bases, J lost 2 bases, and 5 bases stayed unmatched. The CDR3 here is CASSPGTANYGYTF. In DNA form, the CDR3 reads TGTGCCAGCAGCCCTGGGACAGCCAACTATGGCTACACCTTC.

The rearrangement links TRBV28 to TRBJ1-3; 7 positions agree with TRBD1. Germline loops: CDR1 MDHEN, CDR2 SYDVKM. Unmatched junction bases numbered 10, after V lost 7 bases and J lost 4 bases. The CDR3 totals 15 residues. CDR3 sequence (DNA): TGTGCCAGCACTATACAGGGGCCTTACGGAAACACCATATATTTT. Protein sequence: CASTIQGPYGNTIYF.

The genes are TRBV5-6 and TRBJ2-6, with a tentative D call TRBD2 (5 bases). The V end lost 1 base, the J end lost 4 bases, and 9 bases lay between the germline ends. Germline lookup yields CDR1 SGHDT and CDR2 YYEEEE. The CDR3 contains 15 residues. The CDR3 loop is CASSLSGSGANVLTF. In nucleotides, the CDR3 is TGTGCCAGCAGCTTGAGTGGGAGCGGGGCCAACGTCCTGACTTTC.

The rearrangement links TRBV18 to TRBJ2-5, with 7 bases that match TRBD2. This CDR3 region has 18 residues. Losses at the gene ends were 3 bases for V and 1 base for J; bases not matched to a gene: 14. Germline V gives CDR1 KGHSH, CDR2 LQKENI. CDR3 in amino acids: CASSPQTSGNPAQETQYF. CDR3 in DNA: TGTGCCAGCTCACCCCAGACCAGCGGGAATCCCGCCCAAGAGACCCAGTACTTC.

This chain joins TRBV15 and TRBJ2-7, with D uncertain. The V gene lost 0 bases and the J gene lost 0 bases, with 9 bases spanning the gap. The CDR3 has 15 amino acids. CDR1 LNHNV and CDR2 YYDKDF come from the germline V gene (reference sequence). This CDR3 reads CATSRDRASSYEQYF. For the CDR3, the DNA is TGTGCCACCAGCAGAGATCGTGCCAGCTCCTACGAGCAGTACTTC.

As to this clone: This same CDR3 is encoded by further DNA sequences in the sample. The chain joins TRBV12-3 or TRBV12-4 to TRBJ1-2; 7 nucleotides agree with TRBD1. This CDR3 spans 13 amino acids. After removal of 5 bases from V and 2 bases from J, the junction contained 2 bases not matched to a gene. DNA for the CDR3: TGTGCCAGCAGTCTGGACAGGAACTATGGCTACACCTTC. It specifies CASSLDRNYGYTF.